The 31 T cell receptor beta chains below come from one sample, sequenced in a study of T cells in Graves' hyperthyroidism and ophthalmopathy. RNA transcripts were the template for amplifying TCR beta CDR3 regions. First-round RT-PCR with HTBI primers amplified the TCR CDR3 region. TCRdb reprocessed the multiplex PCR reads with MiXCR, giving one entry per CDR3 protein. The sample holds 350,000 to 400,000 distinct CDR3 sequences; about 16% are singletons and the top ten take roughly 33%. Sample: blood. Receptors were obtained from a young woman with Graves' hyperthyroidism.

In this sample, this clonotype turned up many times. CDR3 residues: CASSQDPTRNTEAFF. The CDR3 coding sequence is TGCGCCAGCAGCCAAGACCCGACACGTAACACTGAAGCTTTCTTT. The V gene is TRBV4-1, the J gene TRBJ1-1; D ambiguous. The CDR3 length is 15 residues. V lost 0 bases and J lost 2, with 10 bases in between. Germline CDR1 MGHRA, CDR2 YSYEKL.

The chain recombines TRBV20-1 with TRBJ2-5; 7 bases are shared with TRBD2. V shed 0 bases, J shed 3 bases, and the junction held 10 bases outside the gene matches. The CDR3 runs to 16 residues. Germline assignment: CDR1 DFQATT and CDR2 SNEGSKA (reference sequence). CDR3 loop: CSARDFQGGSKETQYF. The CDR3 nucleotides read TGCAGTGCTAGAGATTTCCAGGGAGGGAGTAAAGAGACCCAGTACTTC.

This clonotype was counted only a few times. The J gene is TRBJ2-7, the V gene TRBV3-1, with a weak D call TRBD2 (7 bases). Germline assignment: CDR1 LGHDT and CDR2 YNNKEL (reference sequence). V was clipped by 9 bases and J by 1 base, with 13 bases between them. The CDR3 contains 13 residues. CDR3 in amino acids: CASGGGGSYEQYF. The CDR3 coding sequence is TGTGCCAGTGGCGGGGGCGGGTCCTACGAGCAGTACTTC.

The chain combines TRBV7-9 with TRBJ2-1; D may be TRBD2 (6 bases). The V gene's germline CDR1 is SEHNR and CDR2 FQNEAQ (reference sequence). This CDR3 has 12 amino acids. V lost 3 bases to trimming and J lost 8 bases, with 8 bases between them. The CDR3 region has the DNA TGTGCCAGCAGCTTCGGCGGGGATGAGCAGTTCTTC. Translated, it gives CASSFGGDEQFF.

This chain joins TRBV5-1 and TRBJ2-2, with TRBD1 as a possible D gene (7 bases). The V and J ends lost 5 bases and 0 bases respectively, with 20 bases between them. CDR1 and CDR2 (germline): SGHRS, YFSETQ. The CDR3 consists of 18 residues. The CDR3 here is CASRFRGVILANTGELFF. CDR3 nucleotides: TGCGCCAGCAGGTTCAGGGGGGTCATCCTCGCGAACACCGGGGAGCTGTTTTTT.

The chain links TRBV12-5 to TRBJ2-2; D remains unclear. Trimming left V 1 base short and J 6 bases short, with 6 bases between. The germline V gene encodes CDR1 LGHNT and CDR2 FRNRAP. This CDR3 spans 13 amino acids. This chain's CDR3 is CASGLDLSGELFF. CDR3 nucleotide sequence: TGTGCTAGTGGTTTGGACCTATCCGGGGAGCTGTTTTTT.

The table lists this clonotype with a few counts. This chain joins TRBV5-1 and TRBJ2-3; D gene ambiguous. The CDR3 is 14 residues long. The germline V gene has CDR1 SGHRS and CDR2 YFSETQ. The V gene lost 0 bases and the J gene lost 6 bases, with 11 bases spanning the gap. For the CDR3, the DNA is TGCGCCAGCAGCTTGGTATCCGGAGATGATACGCAGTATTTT. This gives the protein CASSLVSGDDTQYF.

This clonotype was seen ten or more times. The V and J genes are TRBV3-1 and TRBJ1-1; 7 nucleotides line up with TRBD1. CDR3 length: 13 amino acids. Germline trimming cut 3 bases from V and 6 bases from J; bases unmatched to any gene: 4. The germline CDR1 and CDR2 sequences are LGHDT and YNNKEL (reference sequence). In DNA form, the CDR3 reads TGTGCCAGCAGCCAGGGGACAGACTCTGAAGCTTTCTTT. This encodes CASSQGTDSEAFF. The complete variable domain, with remaining parts taken from reference TRBV3-1 and TRBJ1-1, reads DTAVSQTPKYLVTQMGNDKSIKCEQNLGHDTMYWYKQDSKKFLKIMFSYNNKELIINETVPNRFSPKSPDKAHLNLHINSLELGDSAVYFCASSQGTDSEAFFGQGTRLTVV.

This clonotype was counted many times. This sequence joins TRBV20-1 and TRBJ2-7; 8 bases line up with TRBD2. The CDR3 is made up of 14 amino acids. V lost 5 bases and J lost 5; bases outside the gene matches: 11. The germline V gene encodes CDR1 DFQATT and CDR2 SNEGSKA (reference sequence). CDR3 residues: CSAGPSGRTDEQYF. CDR3 coding DNA: TGCAGTGCTGGACCGAGCGGGAGAACAGACGAGCAGTACTTC.

This clonotype was found a few times. The chain recombines TRBV4-2 with TRBJ2-7, with D possibly matching TRBD1 (5 bases). This CDR3 spans 14 amino acids. From germline, CDR1 is LGHNA and CDR2 YNFKEQ. V shed 1 base and J shed 5 bases, with 12 bases lying between them. CDR3 DNA sequence: TGTGCCAGCAGCCAAGTCGGCAGGGCCCACGAGCAGTACTTC. Residues: CASSQVGRAHEQYF.

Ten or more counts support this clonotype. The V gene is TRBV30, the J gene TRBJ1-1; D not resolved. The germline V gene has CDR1 GTSNPN and CDR2 SVGIG (reference sequence). With 0 bases removed from V and 4 bases from J, the gap between germline ends came to 18 bases. The CDR3 has 16 amino acids. CDR3 in DNA: TGTGCCTGGAGTGTAGCCCGGACGTCAAGAGGCACTGAAGCTTTCTTT. Its protein is CAWSVARTSRGTEAFF.

This clonotype was counted at least ten times. CDR3 sequence reads: CASSRRDSGSLSGYNEQFF. CDR3 DNA sequence: TGTGCCAGCAGCCGGAGGGACAGCGGTTCACTAAGTGGGTACAATGAGCAGTTCTTC. The V gene is TRBV3-1, the J gene TRBJ2-1, with D tentatively TRBD1 (7 bases). V lost 4 bases and J lost 4, with 26 bases in between. CDR3 length: 19 amino acids. Germline assignment: CDR1 LGHDT and CDR2 YNNKEL (reference sequence).

This clonotype was found many times. V and J are TRBV12-3 or TRBV12-4 and TRBJ1-4; D might be TRBD1 (6 bases). The CDR3 consists of 19 residues. Trimming took 6 bases from V and 7 from J, leaving 30 bases between them. The CDR3: CASRGQGALEAVSSEKLFF. For the CDR3, the DNA is TGTGCCAGCAGGGGACAAGGGGCCTTAGAGGCGGTATCGTCTGAAAAACTGTTTTTT.

This sequence joins TRBV27 and TRBJ2-1, with 7 bases lining up with TRBD1. J gave up 9 bases and V 0 bases, and 5 bases lay outside the gene matches. CDR3 length equals 14 residues. Germline-derived CDR1 and CDR2 are MNHEY and SMNVEV (reference sequence). The CDR3: CASSLSWSGGEQFF. CDR3 nucleotide sequence: TGTGCCAGCAGTTTATCGTGGTCAGGGGGTGAGCAGTTCTTC.

CDR3 sequence reads: CASSMDEYYEQYF. CDR3 nucleotide sequence: TGTGCCAGCAGCATGGACGAGTACTACGAGCAGTACTTC. V gene TRBV6-1 combines with J gene TRBJ2-7; D remains ambiguous. This CDR3 spans 13 amino acids. Trimming shortened V by 6 bases and J by 3 bases, and 12 bases separated the two germline ends. The germline CDR1 and CDR2 sequences are MNHNS and SASEGT.

This clonotype was seen many times. V and J are TRBV11-2 and TRBJ2-2; D possibly corresponds to TRBD1 (5 bases). Germline V gene lookup returns CDR1 SGHAT and CDR2 FQNNGV. V was trimmed by 5 bases and J by 3 bases, leaving 10 bases between them. This CDR3 is 14 amino acids long. The DNA for the CDR3 is TGTGCCAGCAGCGCTAAGACAGACACCGGGGAGCTGTTTTTT. Its protein is CASSAKTDTGELFF.

This clonotype showed up many times. The V gene is TRBV6-1, the J gene TRBJ2-5; a weak D match, TRBD1 (5 bases). This CDR3 region has 14 residues. V was pared by 5 bases and J by 0 bases, with 10 bases between. The germline V gene has CDR1 MNHNS and CDR2 SASEGT. CDR3 DNA: TGTGCCAGCAGTTCACAGGTGTACCAAGAGACCCAGTACTTC. As protein: CASSSQVYQETQYF.

This clonotype was counted at least ten times. The CDR3 here is CAWSAMGGRGNIQYF. CDR3 coding DNA: TGTGCCTGGAGTGCCATGGGGGGTCGGGGAAACATTCAGTACTTC. The chain combines TRBV30 with TRBJ2-4; a possible D gene is TRBD2 (6 bases). CDR3 length: 15 residues. From germline, CDR1 is GTSNPN and CDR2 SVGIG (reference sequence). V lost 1 base, J lost 6 bases, and 16 bases lay in between.

The chain links TRBV7-9 to TRBJ1-6; unclear D gene. CDR3 length equals 14 residues. Trimming pared 4 bases from V and 2 bases from J, leaving 6 bases between. Looked up from germline, CDR1 is SEHNR and CDR2 is FQNEAQ (reference sequence). CDR3 DNA sequence: TGTGCCAGCAGCTCTATGCCCTATAATTCACCCCTCCACTTT. It yields the protein CASSSMPYNSPLHF.

This clonotype was found a few times. The chain links TRBV7-9 to TRBJ2-7; possible D gene TRBD1, 5 bases. The CDR3 length is 15 residues. The germline V gene has CDR1 SEHNR and CDR2 FQNEAQ (reference sequence). The germline V and J ends were trimmed by 4 bases and 2 bases, with 15 bases remaining between them. CDR3 sequence reads: CASSYNTGYPYEQYF. DNA of the CDR3: TGTGCCAGCAGCTATAATACAGGATACCCCTACGAGCAGTACTTC.

This clonotype appeared many times. The V gene is TRBV3-1, the J gene TRBJ2-7; 9 bases fit TRBD1. The CDR3 is 14 amino acids. With 5 bases clipped from V and 2 bases from J, the junction kept 4 bases outside the gene matches. Germline CDR1 reads LGHDT; CDR2 reads YNNKEL (reference sequence). CDR3 sequence (DNA): TGTGCCAGCAGCTACCGGGACAGGGCCTACGAGCAGTACTTC. Its protein product is CASSYRDRAYEQYF.

The V call is TRBV30, the J call TRBJ2-1; D is undetermined. The ends were cut back, 0 bases at V and 7 bases at J, with 10 bases in the middle. This CDR3 comprises 13 residues. Germline assignment: CDR1 GTSNPN and CDR2 SVGIG (reference sequence). Here the CDR3 reads CAWSVQQQNEQFF. Written as DNA, the CDR3 is TGTGCCTGGAGTGTACAACAGCAGAATGAGCAGTTCTTC.

The chain employs TRBV4-1 and TRBJ2-2; TRBD1 agrees at 10 bases. The CDR3 totals 16 residues. Losses at the gene ends were 3 bases for V and 6 bases for J; bases not matched to a gene: 7. CDR1 and CDR2 from the germline V gene are MGHRA and YSYEKL. The CDR3 DNA follows: TGCGCCAGCAGCCAGCTGGGACAGGGGTTCCCCGGGGAGCTGTTTTTT. Its translation: CASSQLGQGFPGELFF.

The chain has TRBV4-2 and TRBJ1-3; tentative D call: TRBD1 (6 bases). The CDR3 runs to 17 residues. In germline, CDR1 is LGHNA, CDR2 YNFKEQ. Trimming removed 0 bases from V and 0 bases from J, with 12 bases in between. In DNA, the CDR3 is TGTGCCAGCAGCCAAGATCCCTCGACAGGCTCTGGAAACACCATATATTTT. Its protein product is CASSQDPSTGSGNTIYF.

This clonotype has a count of ten or more. CDR3 residues: CAWTPLAGNTDTQYF. The CDR3 DNA reads as TGTGCCTGGACACCGCTAGCGGGGAACACAGATACGCAGTATTTT. The chain recombines TRBV30 with TRBJ2-3; 9 bases line up with TRBD2. The CDR3 runs 15 residues. The germline V gene has CDR1 GTSNPN and CDR2 SVGIG (reference sequence). V gave up 4 bases and J gave up 2 bases; unmatched junction bases: 7.

This clonotype occurred many times. V gene TRBV5-1 combines with J gene TRBJ2-1, with 10 bases that match TRBD2. Germline V lookup: CDR1 SGHRS, CDR2 YFSETQ. Unmatched junction bases numbered 10, after V lost 4 bases and J lost 3 bases. The CDR3 contains 17 residues. As DNA, the CDR3 is TGCGCCAGCAGCCCTCCGACCGGGACTAGCGTCTACAATGAGCAGTTCTTC. Its translation: CASSPPTGTSVYNEQFF.

This clonotype was detected only a few times. The chain uses TRBV3-1 and TRBJ1-4, with 10 nucleotides matching TRBD1. The V gene end was trimmed by 2 bases and the J gene end by 11 bases; junction bases not matched to a gene: 11. There are 16 residues in the CDR3. The V gene's germline CDR1 is LGHDT and CDR2 YNNKEL (reference sequence). The CDR3 DNA is TGTGCCAGCAGCCAAAGCGACAGGGGGCGGTCTGGGAAACTGTTTTTT. It yields the protein CASSQSDRGRSGKLFF.

The rearrangement joins TRBV28 to TRBJ2-3; no clear D. This CDR3 spans 11 amino acids. Germline CDR1 MDHEN, CDR2 SYDVKM. Deletions cut 8 bases from V and 7 bases from J, with 10 bases between. The DNA for the CDR3 is TGTGCCAGCTTTTCGCTGCATACGCAGTATTTT. Residues: CASFSLHTQYF.

This clonotype was counted many times. The V gene is TRBV28, the J gene TRBJ2-7; possibly TRBD1 or TRBD2 for D (5 bases each). From germline, CDR1 is MDHEN and CDR2 SYDVKM. Trimming took off 5 bases at V and 1 base at J, with 15 bases between the two ends. The CDR3 has 15 residues. The CDR3 DNA sequence: TGTGCCAGCAGTCTTCCGGGACCCTCTTCCTACGAGCAGTACTTC. Its protein is CASSLPGPSSYEQYF.

This clonotype was observed at least ten times. The V call is TRBV30, the J call TRBJ1-1; D uncertain. Looked up from germline, CDR1 is GTSNPN and CDR2 is SVGIG (reference sequence). The CDR3 contains 13 residues. V was trimmed by 1 base and J by 1 base, leaving 7 bases between them. CDR3 loop: CAWSGQTNTEAFF. Written as DNA, the CDR3 is TGTGCCTGGAGTGGGCAGACGAACACTGAAGCTTTCTTT.

This clonotype was recorded many times. The chain is built from TRBV6-6 and TRBJ2-2; a weak D match, TRBD1 (6 bases). This CDR3 region has 16 residues. The V gene's germline CDR1 is MNHNY and CDR2 SVGAGI (reference sequence). With 2 bases removed from V and 2 bases from J, the gap between germline ends came to 12 bases. The CDR3 protein is CASSYGQSLNTGELFF. CDR3 in DNA: TGTGCCAGCAGTTACGGACAGAGCCTTAACACCGGGGAGCTGTTTTTT.